The T cell receptor (beta chain) under discussion was sequenced for a study of blood T cell repertoires in COVID-19. About the study: There were acute and convalescent COVID-19 samples, and they came from the United States, Italy and Spain. PBMCs, B-cell-depleted T cells, or T cells were the source of the cDNA or gDNA that made up the material.

Generated by immunoSEQ multiplex PCR, the TCRdb table keeps only in-frame clones and is missing some. The sample consists of 150,000 to 200,000 clones, about 85% of them appearing once. This clone occurred a few times. Sequencing input: peripheral blood. The origin of this receptor is a human donor with acute or convalescent COVID-19. The donor label of this sample is uncertain.

The CDR3 region is CASSLKAGGRETQYF. CDR3 nucleotide sequence: TGTGCCAGCAGCTTAAAAGCGGGGGGAAGAGAGACCCAGTACTTC. The chain uses TRBV7-2 and TRBJ2-5; the match to TRBD2 covers 9 bases. CDR1 and CDR2 (germline): SGHTA, FQGNSA. After removal of 2 bases from V and 4 bases from J, the junction contained 5 bases not matched to a gene. The CDR3 length is 15 residues.